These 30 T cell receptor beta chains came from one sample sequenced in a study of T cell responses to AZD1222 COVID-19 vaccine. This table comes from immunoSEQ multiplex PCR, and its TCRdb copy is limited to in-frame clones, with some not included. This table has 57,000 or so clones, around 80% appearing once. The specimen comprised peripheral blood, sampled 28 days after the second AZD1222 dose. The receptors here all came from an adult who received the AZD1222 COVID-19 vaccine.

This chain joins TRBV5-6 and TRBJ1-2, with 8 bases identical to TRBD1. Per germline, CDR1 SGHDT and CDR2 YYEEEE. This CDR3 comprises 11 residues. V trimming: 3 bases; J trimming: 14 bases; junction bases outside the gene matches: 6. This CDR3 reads CASSYGQGETF. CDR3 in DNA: TGTGCCAGCAGCTACGGACAGGGTGAGACCTTC.

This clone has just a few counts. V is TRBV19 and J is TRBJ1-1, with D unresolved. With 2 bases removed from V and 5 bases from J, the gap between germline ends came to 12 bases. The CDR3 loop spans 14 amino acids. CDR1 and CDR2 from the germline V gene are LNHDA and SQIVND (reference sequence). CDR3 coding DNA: TGTGCCAGTAGTATAAGACTTGAGGGAACTGAAGCTTTCTTT. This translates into CASSIRLEGTEAFF. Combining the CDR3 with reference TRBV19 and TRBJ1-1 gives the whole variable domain DGGITQSPKYLFRKEGQNVTLSCEQNLNHDAMYWYRQDPGQGLRLIYYSQIVNDFQKGDIAEGYSVSREKKESFPLTVTSAQKNPTAFYLCASSIRLEGTEAFFGQGTRLTVV.

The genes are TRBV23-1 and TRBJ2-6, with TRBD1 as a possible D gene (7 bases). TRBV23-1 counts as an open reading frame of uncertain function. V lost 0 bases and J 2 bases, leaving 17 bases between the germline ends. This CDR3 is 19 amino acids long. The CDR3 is CASSQSYQGGRAGANVLTF. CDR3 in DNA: TGCGCCAGCAGTCAATCATACCAGGGGGGCCGGGCTGGGGCCAACGTCCTGACTTTC.

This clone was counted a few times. The CDR3 is CASSLVSGDTGANVLTF. Written as DNA, the CDR3 is TGTGCCAGCAGCTTAGTCTCCGGGGACACTGGGGCCAACGTCCTGACTTTC. The chain has TRBV7-9 and TRBJ2-6, with D tentatively TRBD1 (6 bases). The CDR3 covers 17 residues. Deletions cut 1 base from V and 2 bases from J, with 12 bases between. Germline CDR1 SEHNR, CDR2 FQNEAQ (reference sequence).

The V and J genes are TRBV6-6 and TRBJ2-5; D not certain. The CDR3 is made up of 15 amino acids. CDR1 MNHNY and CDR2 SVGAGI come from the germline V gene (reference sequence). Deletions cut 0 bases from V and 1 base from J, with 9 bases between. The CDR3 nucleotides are TGTGCCAGCAGTTACTCGTCCATTAGCCAAGAGACCCAGTACTTC. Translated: CASSYSSISQETQYF.

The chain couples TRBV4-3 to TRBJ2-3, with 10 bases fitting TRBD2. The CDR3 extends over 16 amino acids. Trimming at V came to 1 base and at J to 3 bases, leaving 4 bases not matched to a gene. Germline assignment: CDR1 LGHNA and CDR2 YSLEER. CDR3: CASSQAQRGGTDTQYF. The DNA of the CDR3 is TGCGCCAGCAGCCAAGCCCAGCGGGGGGGGACAGATACGCAGTATTTT.

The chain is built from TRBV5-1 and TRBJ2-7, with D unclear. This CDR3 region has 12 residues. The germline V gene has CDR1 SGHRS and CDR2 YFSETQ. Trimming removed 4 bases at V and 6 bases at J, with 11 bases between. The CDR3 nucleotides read TGCGCCAGCAGCCCCTCGGGTGTCGAGCAGTACTTC. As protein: CASSPSGVEQYF.

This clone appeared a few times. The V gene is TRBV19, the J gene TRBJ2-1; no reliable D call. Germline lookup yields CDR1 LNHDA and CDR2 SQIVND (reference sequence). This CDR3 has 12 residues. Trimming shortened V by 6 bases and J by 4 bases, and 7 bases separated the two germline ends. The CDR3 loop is CASSLVYNEQFF. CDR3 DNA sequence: TGTGCCAGTAGCTTGGTGTACAATGAGCAGTTCTTC.

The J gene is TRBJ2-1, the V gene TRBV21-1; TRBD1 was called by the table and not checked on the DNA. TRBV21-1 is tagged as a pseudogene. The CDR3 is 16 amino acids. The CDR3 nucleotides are TGTGCCAGCAGCAAAGACCCAGGGAACGACTACAATGAGCAGTTCTTC. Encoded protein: CASSKDPGNDYNEQFF.

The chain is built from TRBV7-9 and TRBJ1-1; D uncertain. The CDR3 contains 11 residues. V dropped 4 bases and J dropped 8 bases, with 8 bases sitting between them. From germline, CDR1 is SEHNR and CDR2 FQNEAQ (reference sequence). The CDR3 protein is CASSYATEAFF. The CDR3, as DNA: TGTGCCAGCAGCTACGCGACCGAAGCTTTCTTT. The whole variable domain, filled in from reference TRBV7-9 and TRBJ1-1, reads DTGVSQNPRHKITKRGQNVTFRCDPISEHNRLYWYRQTLGQGPEFLTYFQNEAQLEKSRLLSDRFSAERPKGSFSTLEIQRTEQGDSAMYLCASSYATEAFFGQGTRLTVV.

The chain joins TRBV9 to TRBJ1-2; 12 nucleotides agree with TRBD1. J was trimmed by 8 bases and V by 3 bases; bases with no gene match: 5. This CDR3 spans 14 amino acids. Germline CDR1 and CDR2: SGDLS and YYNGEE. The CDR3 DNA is TGTGCCAGCAGCGACGGGACAGGGGGCTGGGGCTACACCTTC. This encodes CASSDGTGGWGYTF. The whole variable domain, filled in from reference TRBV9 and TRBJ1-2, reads DSGVTQTPKHLITATGQRVTLRCSPRSGDLSVYWYQQSLDQGLQFLIQYYNGEERAKGNILERFSAQQFPDLHSELNLSSLELGDSALYFCASSDGTGGWGYTFGSGTRLTVV.

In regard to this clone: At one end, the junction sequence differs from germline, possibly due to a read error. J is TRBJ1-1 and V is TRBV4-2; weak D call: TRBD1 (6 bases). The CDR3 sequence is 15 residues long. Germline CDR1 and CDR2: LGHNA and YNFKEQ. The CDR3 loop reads CASSQDRVGGTKAFF. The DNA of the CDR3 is TGTGCCAGCAGCCAAGATCGAGTCGGGGGCACTAAAGCTTTCTTT.

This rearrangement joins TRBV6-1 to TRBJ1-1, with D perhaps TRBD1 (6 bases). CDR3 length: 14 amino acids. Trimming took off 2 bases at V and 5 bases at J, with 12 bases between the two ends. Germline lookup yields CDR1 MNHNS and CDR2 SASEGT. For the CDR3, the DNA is TGTGCCAGCAGTGAAAACACAGGGCAAACTGAAGCTTTCTTT. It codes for CASSENTGQTEAFF.

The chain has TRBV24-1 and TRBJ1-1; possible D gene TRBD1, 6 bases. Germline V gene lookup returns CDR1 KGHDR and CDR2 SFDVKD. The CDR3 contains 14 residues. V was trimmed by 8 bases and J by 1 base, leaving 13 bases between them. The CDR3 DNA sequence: TGTGCCACCAAGAACGGGGGCGGGAACACTGAAGCTTTCTTT. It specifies CATKNGGGNTEAFF.

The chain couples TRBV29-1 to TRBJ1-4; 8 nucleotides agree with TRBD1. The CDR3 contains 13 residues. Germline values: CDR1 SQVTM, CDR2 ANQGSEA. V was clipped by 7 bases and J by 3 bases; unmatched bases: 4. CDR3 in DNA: TGCAGCGCGCAGGGGGCAGCTAATGAAAAACTGTTTTTT. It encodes CSAQGAANEKLFF.

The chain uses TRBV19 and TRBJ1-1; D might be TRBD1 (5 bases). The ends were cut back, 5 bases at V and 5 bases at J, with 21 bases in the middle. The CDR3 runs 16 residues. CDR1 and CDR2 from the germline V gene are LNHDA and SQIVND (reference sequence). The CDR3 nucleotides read TGTGCCAGTAGTCCAAGAGAAGGGCGGGGGAAGACTGAAGCTTTCTTT. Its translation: CASSPREGRGKTEAFF.

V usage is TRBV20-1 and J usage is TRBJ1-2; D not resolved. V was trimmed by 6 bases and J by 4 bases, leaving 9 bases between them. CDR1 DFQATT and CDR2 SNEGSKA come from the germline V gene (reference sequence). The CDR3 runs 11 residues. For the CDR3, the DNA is TGCAGTGCACAGCAGCCCTATGGCTACACCTTC. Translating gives CSAQQPYGYTF.

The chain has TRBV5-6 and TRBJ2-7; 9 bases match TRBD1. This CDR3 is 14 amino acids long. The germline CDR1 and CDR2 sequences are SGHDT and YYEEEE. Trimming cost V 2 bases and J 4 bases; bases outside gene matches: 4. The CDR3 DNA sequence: TGTGCCAGCAGCTTTTTAGGACAGGGGTACGAGCAGTACTTC. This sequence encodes CASSFLGQGYEQYF.

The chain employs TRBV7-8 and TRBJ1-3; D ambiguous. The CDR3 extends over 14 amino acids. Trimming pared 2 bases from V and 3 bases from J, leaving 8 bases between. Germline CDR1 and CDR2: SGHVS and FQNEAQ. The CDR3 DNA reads TGTGCCAGCAGCTTAAGTCGGGTTGGAAACACCATATATTTT. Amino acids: CASSLSRVGNTIYF. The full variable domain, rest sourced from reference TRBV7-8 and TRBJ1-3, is GAGVSQSPRYKVAKRGQDVALRCDPISGHVSLFWYQQALGQGPEFLTYFQNEAQLDKSGLPSDRFFAERPEGSVSTLKIQRTQQEDSAVYLCASSLSRVGNTIYFGEGSWLTVV.

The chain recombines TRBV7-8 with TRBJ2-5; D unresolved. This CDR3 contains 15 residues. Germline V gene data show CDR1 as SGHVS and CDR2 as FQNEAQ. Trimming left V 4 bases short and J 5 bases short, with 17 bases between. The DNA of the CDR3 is TGTGCCAGCAGCTCCAGGCAGGAGCCTGGGGAGACCCAGTACTTC. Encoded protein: CASSSRQEPGETQYF.

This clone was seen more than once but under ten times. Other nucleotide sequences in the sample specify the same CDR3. CDR3 sequence: CASSLGVNTEAFF. CDR3 DNA: TGTGCCAGCAGCTTGGGAGTGAACACTGAAGCTTTCTTT. The chain links TRBV5-5 to TRBJ1-1; no reliable D call. Germline CDR1 and CDR2: SGHKS and YYEKEE (reference sequence). CDR3 length equals 13 residues. V lost 0 bases to trimming and J lost 0 bases, with 3 bases between them.

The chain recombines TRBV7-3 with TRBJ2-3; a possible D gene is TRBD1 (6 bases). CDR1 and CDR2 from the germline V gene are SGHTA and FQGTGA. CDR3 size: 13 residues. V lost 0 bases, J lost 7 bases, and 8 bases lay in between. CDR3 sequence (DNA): TGTGCCAGCAGCTTAACGGACAGCTATACGCAGTATTTT. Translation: CASSLTDSYTQYF.

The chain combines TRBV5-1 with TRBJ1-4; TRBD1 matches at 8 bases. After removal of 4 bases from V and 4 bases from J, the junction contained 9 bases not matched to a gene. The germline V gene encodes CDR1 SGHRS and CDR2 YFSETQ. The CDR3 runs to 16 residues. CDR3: CASSPGTGGFNEKLFF. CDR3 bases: TGCGCCAGCAGCCCAGGAACAGGGGGGTTTAATGAAAAACTGTTTTTT. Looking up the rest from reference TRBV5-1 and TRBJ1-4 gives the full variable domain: KAGVTQTPRYLIKTRGQQVTLSCSPISGHRSVSWYQQTPGQGLQFLFEYFSETQRNKGNFPGRFSGRQFSNSRSEMNVSTLELGDSALYLCASSPGTGGFNEKLFFGSGTQLSVL.

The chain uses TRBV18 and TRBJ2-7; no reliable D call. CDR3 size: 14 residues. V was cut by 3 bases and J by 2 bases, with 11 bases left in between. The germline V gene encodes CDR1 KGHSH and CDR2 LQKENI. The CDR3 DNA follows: TGTGCCAGCTCACCGGGTCTCCTTACCTACGAGCAGTACTTC. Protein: CASSPGLLTYEQYF.

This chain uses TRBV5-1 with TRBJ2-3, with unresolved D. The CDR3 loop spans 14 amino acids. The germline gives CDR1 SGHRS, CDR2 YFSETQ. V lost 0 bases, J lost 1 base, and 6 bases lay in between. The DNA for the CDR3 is TGCGCCAGCAGCTTGGAAGGAGGCACAGATACGCAGTATTTT. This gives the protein CASSLEGGTDTQYF. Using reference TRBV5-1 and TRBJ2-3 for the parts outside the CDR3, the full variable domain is KAGVTQTPRYLIKTRGQQVTLSCSPISGHRSVSWYQQTPGQGLQFLFEYFSETQRNKGNFPGRFSGRQFSNSRSEMNVSTLELGDSALYLCASSLEGGTDTQYFGPGTRLTVL.

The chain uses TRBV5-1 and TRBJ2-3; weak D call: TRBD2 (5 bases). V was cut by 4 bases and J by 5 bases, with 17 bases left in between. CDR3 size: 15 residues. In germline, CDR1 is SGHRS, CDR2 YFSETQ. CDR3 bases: TGCGCCAGCAGCCCGTCAGGTGGAGGTCTAGATACGCAGTATTTT. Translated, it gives CASSPSGGGLDTQYF.

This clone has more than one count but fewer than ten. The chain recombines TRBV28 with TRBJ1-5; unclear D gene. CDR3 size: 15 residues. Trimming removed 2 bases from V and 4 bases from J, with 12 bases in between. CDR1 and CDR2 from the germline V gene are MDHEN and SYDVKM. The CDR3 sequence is CASSLTRTGNQPQHF. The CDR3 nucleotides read TGTGCCAGCAGTTTAACTCGGACGGGGAATCAGCCCCAGCATTTT.

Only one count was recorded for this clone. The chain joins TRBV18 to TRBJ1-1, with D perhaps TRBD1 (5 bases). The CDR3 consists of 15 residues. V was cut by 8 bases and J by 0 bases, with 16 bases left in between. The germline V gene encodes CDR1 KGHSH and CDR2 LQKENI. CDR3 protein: CASPRGGSMNTEAFF. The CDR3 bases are TGTGCCAGCCCACGGGGGGGGTCGATGAACACTGAAGCTTTCTTT.

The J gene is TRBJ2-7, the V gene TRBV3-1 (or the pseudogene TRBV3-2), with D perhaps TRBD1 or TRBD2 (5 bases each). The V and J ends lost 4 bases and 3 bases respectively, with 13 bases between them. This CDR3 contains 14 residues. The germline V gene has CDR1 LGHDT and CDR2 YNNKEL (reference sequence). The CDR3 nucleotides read TGTGCCAGCAGCCTGGGGCTTGGAGGCTACGAGCAGTACTTC. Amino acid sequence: CASSLGLGGYEQYF.

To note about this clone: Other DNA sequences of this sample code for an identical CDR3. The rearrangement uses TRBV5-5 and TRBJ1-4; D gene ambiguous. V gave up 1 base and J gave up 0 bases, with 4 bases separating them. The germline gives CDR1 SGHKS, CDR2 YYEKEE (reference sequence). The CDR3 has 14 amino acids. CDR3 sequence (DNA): TGTGCCAGCAGCTTGAGGGCAACTAATGAAAAACTGTTTTTT. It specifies CASSLRATNEKLFF.